These T cell receptor beta chains were read from a single sample in a study of shared clonotypes between healthy human individuals. The method was immunoSEQ multiplex PCR; TCRdb's version includes in-frame clones alone and lacks a portion of them. The sample contains roughly 570,000 clones, 95% to 98% of which appear only once. Sequenced: naive CD8+ T cells sorted from blood. These receptors all stem from a man aged 25 to 40 in good health. Each CDR3 is given with its conserved first and last residue. The order of the fields is V gene, clone size, D gene, J gene, CDR3 DNA, CDR3 protein. D genes are given only for firm matches. Not all rows give a size; the values are once, few, many and, for expanded clones, a class.

V: TRBV28; size: .; D: TRBD1; J: TRBJ1-5; DNA: TGTGCCAGCAGTTTTGACAGGGTTGGGGGCAATCAGCCCCAGCATTTT; CDR3: CASSFDRVGGNQPQHF
V: TRBV5-4; size: .; D: .; J: TRBJ2-6; DNA: TGTGCCAGCAGCTCTCAGGGAGCTGGGGCCAACGTCCTGACTTTC; CDR3: CASSSQGAGANVLTF
V: TRBV2; size: .; D: .; J: TRBJ1-2; DNA: TGTGCCAGCAGTGAAGCCATTTCAGGGGACGACTATGGCTACACCTTC; CDR3: CASSEAISGDDYGYTF
V: TRBV11-2; size: .; D: TRBD1; J: TRBJ2-7; DNA: TGTGCCAGCAGCTTTTCGGACAGGGGTGGCGAGCAGTACTTC; CDR3: CASSFSDRGGEQYF
V: TRBV6-1; size: once; D: TRBD1; J: TRBJ2-1; DNA: TGTGCCAGCAGTGAATTTGTGACAGGGGGCGAGAATGAGCAGTTCTTC; CDR3: CASSEFVTGGENEQFF
V: TRBV9; size: .; D: .; J: TRBJ2-1; DNA: TGTGCCAGCGGGTTTGAGCAGTTCTTC; CDR3: CASGFEQFF
V: TRBV7-9; size: .; D: .; J: TRBJ2-5; DNA: TGTGCCAGCAGCTTAGGGGTTACCCAAGAGACCCAGTACTTC; CDR3: CASSLGVTQETQYF
V: TRBV2; size: .; D: .; J: TRBJ1-2; DNA: TGTGCCAGCAGTTTGGTCAGGCCGCGGGGCTACACCTTC; CDR3: CASSLVRPRGYTF
V: TRBV27; size: .; D: .; J: TRBJ2-7; DNA: TGTGCCAGCAGTTTGAGGGGGGGAGTATCCTACGAGCAGTACTTC; CDR3: CASSLRGGVSYEQYF
V: TRBV11-2; size: .; D: TRBD1; J: TRBJ2-5; DNA: TGTGCCAGCAGCTATGGACAGGGTGGACTCCAAGAGACCCAGTACTTC; CDR3: CASSYGQGGLQETQYF
V: TRBV11-2; size: .; D: .; J: TRBJ2-3; DNA: TGTGCCAGCAGTATTTACAGGACTAGCACAGATACGCAGTATTTT; CDR3: CASSIYRTSTDTQYF
V: TRBV7-9; size: .; D: .; J: TRBJ2-7; DNA: TGTGCCAGCAACCCTCCAGACTTCTTAGACTACGAGCAGTACTTC; CDR3: CASNPPDFLDYEQYF
V: TRBV4-2; size: .; D: .; J: TRBJ2-7; DNA: TGTGCCAGCAGCCAAGGAAATAGTTACGAGCAGTACTTC; CDR3: CASSQGNSYEQYF
V: TRBV9; size: .; D: .; J: TRBJ2-3; DNA: TGTGCCAGCAGCTCAGGGACCGCCCCTAGCACAGATACGCAGTATTTT; CDR3: CASSSGTAPSTDTQYF
V: TRBV7-2; size: .; D: TRBD2; J: TRBJ2-3; DNA: TGTGCCAGCAGTTATAGCGGGATTGATACGCAGTATTTT; CDR3: CASSYSGIDTQYF
V: TRBV5-6; size: once; D: .; J: TRBJ2-7; DNA: TGTGCCAGCAGCTTGATCCTTGACTACGAGCAGTACTTC; CDR3: CASSLILDYEQYF
V: TRBV11-1; size: .; D: .; J: TRBJ2-1; DNA: TGTGCCAGCAGCTTTTATGGGGGAAATGAGCAGTTCTTC; CDR3: CASSFYGGNEQFF
V: TRBV4-1; size: once; D: .; J: TRBJ1-2; DNA: TGCGCCAGCAGCCAAGAGGGGGCCGGGGCGCGCTATGGCTACACCTTC; CDR3: CASSQEGAGARYGYTF
V: TRBV27; size: .; D: .; J: TRBJ2-6; DNA: TGTGCCAGCAGCCTCTCTGGGGCCAACGTCCTGACTTTC; CDR3: CASSLSGANVLTF
V: TRBV10-3; size: .; D: .; J: TRBJ1-1; DNA: TGTGCCATCAGTATAACGGGGAATGAAGCTTTCTTT; CDR3: CAISITGNEAFF
V: TRBV10-1; size: .; D: TRBD1; J: TRBJ1-1; DNA: TGCGCCAGCAGTGAAGGACAGGGTTTTACTGAAGCTTTCTTT; CDR3: CASSEGQGFTEAFF
V: TRBV9; size: .; D: .; J: TRBJ2-2; DNA: TGTGCCAGCAGCGTAGAACCCGGGGAGCTGTTTTTT; CDR3: CASSVEPGELFF
V: TRBV5-6; size: .; D: TRBD1; J: TRBJ2-5; DNA: TGTGCCAGCAGCGATCGGGACAGGGGGGATGGGACCCAGTACTTC; CDR3: CASSDRDRGDGTQYF
V: TRBV4-3; size: .; D: .; J: TRBJ2-2; DNA: TGCGCCAGCAGCCGCGCTAGCGAGGCAAGGGAGCTGTTTTTT; CDR3: CASSRASEARELFF
V: TRBV4-3; size: .; D: TRBD2; J: TRBJ2-5; DNA: TGCGCCAGCAGCCAAGATGCTTCGCCTAGCGGGGAGGAGACCCAGTACTTC; CDR3: CASSQDASPSGEETQYF
V: TRBV11-2; size: .; D: TRBD1; J: TRBJ2-7; DNA: TGTGCCAGCAGCGCTATCCGACAGGGCGATTCCTACGAGCAGTACTTC; CDR3: CASSAIRQGDSYEQYF
V: TRBV13; size: .; D: .; J: TRBJ2-3; DNA: TGTGCCAGCAGCGCAACAGGCAGATCTAGCACAGATACGCAGTATTTT; CDR3: CASSATGRSSTDTQYF
V: TRBV7-9; size: .; D: TRBD2; J: TRBJ2-7; DNA: TGTGCCAGCAGCTTAGTTGCGGGAGGTCTTGAGCAGTACTTC; CDR3: CASSLVAGGLEQYF